The clone carrying this T cell receptor (beta chain) has just a few counts. Amplification of TCR beta CDR3 regions was performed using RNA transcripts as template. HTBI primers drove first-round RT-PCR of the TCR CDR3. TCRdb recomputed calls from the multiplex PCR reads with MiXCR, one row per CDR3 protein. Of hundreds of thousands of distinct CDR3 sequences listed, 12% to 15% are singletons. Trimming took 7 bases from V and 4 from J, leaving 14 bases between them. Germline values: CDR1 DFQATT, CDR2 SNEGSKA (reference sequence). The length of the CDR3 is 12 residues. These data are taken from a study of T cells in Graves' hyperthyroidism and ophthalmopathy.

This TCR derives from a woman between 18 and 30 years old with Graves' hyperthyroidism. The chain has TRBV20-1 and TRBJ2-7; the D gene is possibly TRBD2 (6 bases). Sequencing used blood. Written as DNA, the CDR3 is TGCAGTGTGGGACTGCCGGGTTACGAGCAGTACTTC. Translated: CSVGLPGYEQYF.